The rows below give T cell receptor beta chains drawn from one sample of a study of cytomegalovirus exposure and HLA in healthy donors. Generated by immunoSEQ multiplex PCR, the TCRdb table keeps only in-frame clones and is missing some. The sample has 170,000 or so clones, roughly 80% seen once. What was sequenced was PBMCs. All receptors derive from a boy between 10 and 17 years old in good health and CMV-seronegative. The CDR3 runs from the conserved cysteine through the conserved F or W. D genes are given only for firm matches. The listing skips clone size in some rows; elsewhere it reads once, few, many or a size class.

d_gene: NA
j_gene: TRBJ1-2
abundance: NA
v_gene: TRBV7-2
CDR3aa: CASKQGLDYGYTF
CDR3nt: TGTGCCAGCAAACAGGGTCTAGACTATGGCTACACCTTC

d_gene: NA
j_gene: TRBJ1-2
abundance: NA
v_gene: TRBV30
CDR3aa: CAWSVRQNYGYTF
CDR3nt: TGTGCCTGGAGTGTCCGACAGAACTATGGCTACACCTTC

d_gene: TRBD1
j_gene: TRBJ1-2
abundance: NA
v_gene: TRBV7-8
CDR3aa: CASSRQGGYTF
CDR3nt: TGTGCCAGCAGCCGACAGGGCGGCTACACCTTC

d_gene: NA
j_gene: TRBJ2-5
abundance: NA
v_gene: TRBV6-1
CDR3aa: CASSDGQKETQYF
CDR3nt: TGTGCCAGCAGTGACGGACAGAAAGAGACCCAGTACTTC

d_gene: NA
j_gene: TRBJ1-5
abundance: once
v_gene: TRBV27
CDR3aa: CASSFGGNANQPQHF
CDR3nt: TGTGCCAGCAGTTTTGGAGGGAACGCCAATCAGCCCCAGCATTTT

d_gene: NA
j_gene: TRBJ1-4
abundance: NA
v_gene: TRBV5-1
CDR3aa: CASSREREKLFF
CDR3nt: TGCGCCAGCAGCCGGGAGCGTGAAAAACTGTTTTTT

d_gene: NA
j_gene: TRBJ1-1
abundance: NA
v_gene: TRBV7-9
CDR3aa: CSSKYGGEAFF
CDR3nt: TGTTCCAGCAAGTACGGGGGAGAAGCTTTCTTT

d_gene: NA
j_gene: TRBJ1-2
abundance: NA
v_gene: TRBV6-5
CDR3aa: CASSYVARGNYGYTF
CDR3nt: TGTGCCAGCAGTTACGTAGCAAGGGGTAACTATGGCTACACCTTC

d_gene: TRBD1
j_gene: TRBJ1-2
abundance: NA
v_gene: TRBV19
CDR3aa: CASSIEVRGLGYTF
CDR3nt: TGTGCCAGTAGTATAGAAGTCAGGGGGCTTGGCTACACCTTC

d_gene: NA
j_gene: TRBJ2-1
abundance: NA
v_gene: TRBV18
CDR3aa: CASSPSGYYNEQFF
CDR3nt: TGTGCCAGCTCACCATCAGGGTATTACAATGAGCAGTTCTTC

d_gene: TRBD1
j_gene: TRBJ1-2
abundance: NA
v_gene: TRBV5-4
CDR3aa: CASSSQGAGRGYTF
CDR3nt: TGTGCCAGCAGCTCCCAGGGGGCGGGTCGCGGCTACACCTTC

d_gene: TRBD2
j_gene: TRBJ2-3
abundance: NA
v_gene: TRBV5-1
CDR3aa: CASSRTSGNTDTQYF
CDR3nt: TGCGCCAGCAGCCGCACTAGCGGCAACACAGATACGCAGTATTTT

d_gene: TRBD1
j_gene: TRBJ1-4
abundance: NA
v_gene: TRBV5-6
CDR3aa: CASSFGRGTGAEKLFF
CDR3nt: TGTGCCAGCAGCTTCGGGAGGGGGACAGGGGCTGAAAAACTGTTTTTT

d_gene: NA
j_gene: TRBJ2-4
abundance: few
v_gene: TRBV21-1
CDR3aa: CASSKVARLVAKNIQYF
CDR3nt: TGTGCCAGCAGCAAAGTGGCCAGGCTGGTAGCCAAAAACATTCAGTACTTC

d_gene: NA
j_gene: TRBJ1-3
abundance: few
v_gene: TRBV7-2
CDR3aa: CASRLAGGNTIYF
CDR3nt: TGTGCCAGCAGGCTCGCGGGGGGAAACACCATATATTTT

d_gene: TRBD1
j_gene: TRBJ1-5
abundance: once
v_gene: TRBV19
CDR3aa: CASSSSRQGGSNQPQHF
CDR3nt: TGTGCCAGTAGTTCATCCAGACAGGGGGGTAGCAATCAGCCCCAGCATTTT

d_gene: TRBD1
j_gene: TRBJ1-2
abundance: NA
v_gene: TRBV5-1
CDR3aa: CASSTGQGNAIGYTF
CDR3nt: TGCGCCAGCAGCACCGGACAGGGTAACGCAATTGGCTACACCTTC

d_gene: TRBD1
j_gene: TRBJ1-5
abundance: NA
v_gene: TRBV6-1
CDR3aa: CASTPTSGGNQPQHF
CDR3nt: TGTGCCAGCACTCCCACTTCAGGGGGAAATCAGCCCCAGCATTTT

d_gene: NA
j_gene: TRBJ1-2
abundance: few
v_gene: TRBV7-2
CDR3aa: CASSLVVAGARNYGYTF
CDR3nt: TGTGCCAGCAGCTTAGTAGTCGCGGGGGCTAGGAACTATGGCTACACCTTC

d_gene: TRBD2
j_gene: TRBJ2-1
abundance: NA
v_gene: TRBV9
CDR3aa: CASSFGGVLDEQFF
CDR3nt: TGTGCCAGCAGCTTCGGGGGGGTTTTAGATGAGCAGTTCTTC

d_gene: TRBD1
j_gene: TRBJ1-6
abundance: NA
v_gene: TRBV5-1
CDR3aa: CASSNDPGTAIWNSPLHF
CDR3nt: TGCGCCAGCAGCAACGACCCCGGGACAGCGATTTGGAATTCACCCCTCCACTTT

d_gene: NA
j_gene: TRBJ2-3
abundance: NA
v_gene: TRBV13
CDR3aa: CASSGPPQTDTQYF
CDR3nt: TGTGCCAGCAGTGGGCCCCCACAGACAGATACGCAGTATTTT

d_gene: NA
j_gene: TRBJ1-1
abundance: NA
v_gene: TRBV25-1
CDR3aa: CASRANRASEAFF
CDR3nt: TGTGCCAGCAGGGCCAACAGGGCCTCTGAAGCTTTCTTT

d_gene: NA
j_gene: TRBJ1-2
abundance: NA
v_gene: TRBV7-2
CDR3aa: CASSLGGRVGGYTF
CDR3nt: TGTGCCAGCAGCTTAGGAGGCAGGGTAGGCGGCTACACCTTC

d_gene: NA
j_gene: TRBJ1-5
abundance: NA
v_gene: TRBV6-1
CDR3aa: CASKPPGDGQPQHF
CDR3nt: TGTGCCAGCAAGCCTCCAGGGGACGGGCAGCCCCAGCATTTT

d_gene: TRBD1
j_gene: TRBJ1-1
abundance: NA
v_gene: TRBV25-1
CDR3aa: CASSDLGQGGTEAFF
CDR3nt: TGTGCCAGCAGTGATCTGGGACAGGGGGGCACTGAAGCTTTCTTT

d_gene: NA
j_gene: TRBJ1-1
abundance: NA
v_gene: TRBV29-1
CDR3aa: CSAERPSAGAGGPEAFF
CDR3nt: TGCAGCGCCGAAAGACCCTCGGCAGGGGCGGGAGGACCTGAAGCTTTCTTT

d_gene: NA
j_gene: TRBJ1-2
abundance: NA
v_gene: TRBV19
CDR3aa: CASSMESNYGYTF
CDR3nt: TGTGCCAGTAGTATGGAGTCCAACTATGGCTACACCTTC

d_gene: NA
j_gene: TRBJ2-7
abundance: NA
v_gene: TRBV6-4
CDR3aa: CASSDSVERGYEQYF
CDR3nt: TGTGCCAGCAGTGACTCTGTGGAAAGGGGCTACGAGCAGTACTTC

d_gene: NA
j_gene: TRBJ2-7
abundance: NA
v_gene: TRBV6-6
CDR3aa: CASSYPGTFLYEQYF
CDR3nt: TGTGCCAGCAGTTACCCCGGGACATTCCTCTACGAGCAGTACTTC

d_gene: NA
j_gene: TRBJ2-7
abundance: NA
v_gene: TRBV5-1
CDR3aa: CASSLAGMQYF
CDR3nt: TGCGCCAGCAGCTTGGCGGGGATGCAGTACTTC

d_gene: TRBD1
j_gene: TRBJ1-2
abundance: once
v_gene: TRBV29-1
CDR3aa: CSVRQGLTYGYTF
CDR3nt: TGCAGCGTTAGACAGGGTCTGACCTATGGCTACACCTTC

d_gene: NA
j_gene: TRBJ1-2
abundance: few
v_gene: TRBV18
CDR3aa: CASSPTSGGTNYGYTF
CDR3nt: TGTGCCAGCTCACCAACCAGTGGGGGGACCAACTATGGCTACACCTTC

d_gene: TRBD1
j_gene: TRBJ2-7
abundance: NA
v_gene: TRBV6-5
CDR3aa: CASSYDGQGEDEQYF
CDR3nt: TGTGCCAGCAGTTACGACGGACAGGGGGAAGACGAGCAGTACTTC

d_gene: NA
j_gene: TRBJ1-1
abundance: NA
v_gene: TRBV5-1
CDR3aa: CASSLERPNTEAFF
CDR3nt: TGCGCCAGCAGCTTGGAGCGGCCGAACACTGAAGCTTTCTTT

d_gene: NA
j_gene: TRBJ2-4
abundance: NA
v_gene: TRBV9
CDR3aa: CASSPGVRITKNIQYF
CDR3nt: TGTGCCAGCAGCCCCGGGGTCCGGATCACCAAAAACATTCAGTACTTC

d_gene: NA
j_gene: TRBJ2-1
abundance: once
v_gene: TRBV30
CDR3aa: CAWSPSSYNEQFF
CDR3nt: TGTGCCTGGAGTCCCAGCTCCTACAATGAGCAGTTCTTC

d_gene: NA
j_gene: TRBJ1-3
abundance: NA
v_gene: TRBV7-9
CDR3aa: CASQTDSGNTIYF
CDR3nt: TGTGCCAGCCAAACTGACTCTGGAAACACCATATATTTT

d_gene: TRBD2
j_gene: TRBJ2-5
abundance: NA
v_gene: TRBV27
CDR3aa: CASSRLAQETQYF
CDR3nt: TGTGCCAGCAGTCGACTAGCGCAAGAGACCCAGTACTTC

d_gene: NA
j_gene: TRBJ1-4
abundance: NA
v_gene: TRBV4-1
CDR3aa: CASSQVGTSNEKLFF
CDR3nt: TGCGCCAGCAGCCAAGTGGGGACATCAAATGAAAAACTGTTTTTT

d_gene: NA
j_gene: TRBJ1-2
abundance: NA
v_gene: TRBV11-3
CDR3aa: CASSLSGGSGGYTF
CDR3nt: TGTGCCAGCAGCTTGTCCGGGGGATCAGGGGGCTACACCTTC

d_gene: NA
j_gene: TRBJ1-1
abundance: NA
v_gene: TRBV6-5
CDR3aa: CASSYGPGLMNTEAFF
CDR3nt: TGTGCCAGCAGTTACGGCCCAGGGCTCATGAACACTGAAGCTTTCTTT

d_gene: NA
j_gene: TRBJ2-7
abundance: NA
v_gene: TRBV5-1
CDR3aa: CASSRRRGAVSYEQYF
CDR3nt: TGCGCCAGCAGCCGCCGACGGGGGGCTGTATCCTACGAGCAGTACTTC

d_gene: NA
j_gene: TRBJ2-2
abundance: NA
v_gene: TRBV7-6
CDR3aa: CASSLVAGGHTGELFF
CDR3nt: TGTGCCAGCAGCTTAGTAGCAGGGGGGCACACCGGGGAGCTGTTTTTT

d_gene: NA
j_gene: TRBJ1-1
abundance: NA
v_gene: TRBV5-4
CDR3aa: CASSPRYSSEAFF
CDR3nt: TGTGCCAGCAGCCCGCGCTATTCTTCTGAAGCTTTCTTT

d_gene: NA
j_gene: TRBJ1-2
abundance: few
v_gene: TRBV7-6
CDR3aa: CASSLRTKNYGYTF
CDR3nt: TGTGCCAGCAGCCTCAGGACAAAAAACTATGGCTACACCTTC

d_gene: NA
j_gene: TRBJ1-1
abundance: NA
v_gene: TRBV7-9
CDR3aa: CASSSLGGIKGEAFF
CDR3nt: TGTGCCAGCAGCTCCTTGGGGGGTATAAAGGGTGAAGCTTTCTTT

d_gene: NA
j_gene: TRBJ1-2
abundance: once
v_gene: TRBV15
CDR3aa: CATSGGTGANPYGYTF
CDR3nt: TGTGCCACCAGCGGCGGAACAGGAGCCAATCCCTATGGCTACACCTTC

d_gene: NA
j_gene: TRBJ1-1
abundance: NA
v_gene: TRBV19
CDR3aa: CASSMGGAGTEAFF
CDR3nt: TGTGCCAGTAGTATGGGTGGCGCGGGGACTGAAGCTTTCTTT

d_gene: NA
j_gene: TRBJ1-2
abundance: once
v_gene: TRBV4-2
CDR3aa: CASSQGREVSAGYTF
CDR3nt: TGTGCCAGCAGCCAAGGGCGAGAGGTTTCGGCGGGCTACACCTTC

d_gene: NA
j_gene: TRBJ2-7
abundance: NA
v_gene: TRBV5-1
CDR3aa: CASSLDSAGVSYEQYF
CDR3nt: TGCGCCAGCAGCTTGGATTCGGCAGGGGTGTCCTACGAGCAGTACTTC

d_gene: TRBD1
j_gene: TRBJ1-1
abundance: NA
v_gene: TRBV5-1
CDR3aa: CASSLEPGQGREAFF
CDR3nt: TGCGCCAGCAGCTTGGAGCCGGGACAGGGCAGAGAAGCTTTCTTT

d_gene: TRBD1
j_gene: TRBJ1-1
abundance: few
v_gene: TRBV4-3
CDR3aa: CASSRGQGKVNTEAFF
CDR3nt: TGCGCCAGCAGCCGGGGACAGGGGAAGGTGAACACTGAAGCTTTCTTT

d_gene: TRBD1
j_gene: TRBJ1-2
abundance: NA
v_gene: TRBV2
CDR3aa: CASSEGQGGSYGYTF
CDR3nt: TGTGCCAGCAGTGAGGGACAGGGGGGTAGCTATGGCTACACCTTC